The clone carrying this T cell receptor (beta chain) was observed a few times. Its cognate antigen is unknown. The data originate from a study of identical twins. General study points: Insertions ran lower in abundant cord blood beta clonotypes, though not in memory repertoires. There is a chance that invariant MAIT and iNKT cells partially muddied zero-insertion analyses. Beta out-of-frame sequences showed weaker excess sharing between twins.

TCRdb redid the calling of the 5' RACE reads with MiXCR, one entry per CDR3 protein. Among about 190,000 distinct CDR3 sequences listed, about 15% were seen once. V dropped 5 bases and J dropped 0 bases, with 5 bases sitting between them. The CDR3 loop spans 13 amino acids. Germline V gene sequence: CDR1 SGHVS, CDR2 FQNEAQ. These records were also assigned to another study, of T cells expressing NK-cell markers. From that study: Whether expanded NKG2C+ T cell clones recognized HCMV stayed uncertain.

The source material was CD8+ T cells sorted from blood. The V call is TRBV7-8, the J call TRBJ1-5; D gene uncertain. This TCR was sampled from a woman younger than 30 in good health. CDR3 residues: CASSVISNQPQHF. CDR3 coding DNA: TGTGCCAGCAGCGTAATTAGCAATCAGCCCCAGCATTTT.